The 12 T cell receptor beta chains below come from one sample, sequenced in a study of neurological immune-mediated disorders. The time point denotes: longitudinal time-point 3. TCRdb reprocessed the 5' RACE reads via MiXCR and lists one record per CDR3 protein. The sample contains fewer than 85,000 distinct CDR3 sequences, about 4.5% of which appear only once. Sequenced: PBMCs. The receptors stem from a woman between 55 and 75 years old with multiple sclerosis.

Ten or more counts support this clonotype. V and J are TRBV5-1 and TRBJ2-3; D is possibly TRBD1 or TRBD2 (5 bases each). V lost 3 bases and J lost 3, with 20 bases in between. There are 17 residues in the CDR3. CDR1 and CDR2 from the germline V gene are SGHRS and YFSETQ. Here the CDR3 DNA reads TGCGCCAGCAGCTCTGGGAGAGGGGCCAGGGTGACAGATACGCAGTATTTT. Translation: CASSSGRGARVTDTQYF.

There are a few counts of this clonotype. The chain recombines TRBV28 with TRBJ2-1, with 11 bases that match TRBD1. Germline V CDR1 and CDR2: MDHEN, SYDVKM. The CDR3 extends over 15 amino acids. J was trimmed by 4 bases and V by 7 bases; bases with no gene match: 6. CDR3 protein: CASTPDRGRYNEQFF. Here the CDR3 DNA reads TGTGCCAGCACCCCGGACAGGGGGCGATACAATGAGCAGTTCTTC.

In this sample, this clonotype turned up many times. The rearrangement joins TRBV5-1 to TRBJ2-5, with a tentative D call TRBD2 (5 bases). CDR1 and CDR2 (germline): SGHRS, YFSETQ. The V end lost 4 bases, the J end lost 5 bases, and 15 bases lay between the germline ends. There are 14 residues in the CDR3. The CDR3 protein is CASSPDGVGETQYF. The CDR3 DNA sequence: TGCGCCAGCAGCCCGGACGGGGTTGGGGAGACCCAGTACTTC. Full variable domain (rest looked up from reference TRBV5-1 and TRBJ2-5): KAGVTQTPRYLIKTRGQQVTLSCSPISGHRSVSWYQQTPGQGLQFLFEYFSETQRNKGNFPGRFSGRQFSNSRSEMNVSTLELGDSALYLCASSPDGVGETQYFGPGTRLLVL.

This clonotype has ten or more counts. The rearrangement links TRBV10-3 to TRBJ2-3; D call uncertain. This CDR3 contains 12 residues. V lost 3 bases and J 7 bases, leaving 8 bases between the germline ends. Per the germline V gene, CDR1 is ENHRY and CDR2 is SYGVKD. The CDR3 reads CAISDFGNTQYF. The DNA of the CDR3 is TGTGCCATCAGTGATTTTGGGAATACGCAGTATTTT.

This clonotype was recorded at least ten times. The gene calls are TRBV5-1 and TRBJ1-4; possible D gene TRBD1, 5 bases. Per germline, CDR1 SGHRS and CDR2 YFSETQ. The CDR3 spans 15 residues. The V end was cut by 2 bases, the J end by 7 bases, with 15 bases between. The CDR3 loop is CASSLIQGGFEKLFF. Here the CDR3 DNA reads TGCGCCAGCAGCTTAATTCAGGGTGGATTTGAAAAACTGTTTTTT.

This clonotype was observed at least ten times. The CDR3 DNA reads as TGCGCCAGCAGCTTGGCCGGCGGGGGGGGCGAGAATGAGCAGTTCTTC. It specifies CASSLAGGGGENEQFF. The rearrangement uses TRBV5-1 and TRBJ2-1; 9 positions match TRBD2. V trimming: 0 bases; J trimming: 7 bases; junction bases outside the gene matches: 8. The germline CDR1 and CDR2 sequences are SGHRS and YFSETQ. The CDR3 contains 16 residues. Filled out from reference TRBV5-1 and TRBJ2-1, the complete variable domain reads KAGVTQTPRYLIKTRGQQVTLSCSPISGHRSVSWYQQTPGQGLQFLFEYFSETQRNKGNFPGRFSGRQFSNSRSEMNVSTLELGDSALYLCASSLAGGGGENEQFFGPGTRLTVL.

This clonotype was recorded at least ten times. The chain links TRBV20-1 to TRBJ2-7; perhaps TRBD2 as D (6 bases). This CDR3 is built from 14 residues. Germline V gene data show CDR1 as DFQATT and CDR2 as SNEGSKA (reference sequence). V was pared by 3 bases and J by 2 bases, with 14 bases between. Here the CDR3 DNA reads TGCAGTGCTAGTGTCGCGGGGTCCCCCTACGAGCAGTACTTC. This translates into CSASVAGSPYEQYF.

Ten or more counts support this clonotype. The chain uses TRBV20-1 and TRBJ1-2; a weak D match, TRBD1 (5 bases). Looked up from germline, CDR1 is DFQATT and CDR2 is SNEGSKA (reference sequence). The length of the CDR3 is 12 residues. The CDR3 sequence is CRPRGAADYYTF. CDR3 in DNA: TGCAGGCCACGGGGCGCTGCGGATTACTACACCTTC.

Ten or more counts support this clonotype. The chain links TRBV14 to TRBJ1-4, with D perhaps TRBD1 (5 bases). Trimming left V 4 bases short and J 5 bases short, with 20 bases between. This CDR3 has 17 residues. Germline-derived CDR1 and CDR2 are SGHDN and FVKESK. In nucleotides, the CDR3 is TGTGCCAGCAGCCTGAGTGGAAGGGGCGGCATAAATGAAAAACTGTTTTTT. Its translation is CASSLSGRGGINEKLFF.

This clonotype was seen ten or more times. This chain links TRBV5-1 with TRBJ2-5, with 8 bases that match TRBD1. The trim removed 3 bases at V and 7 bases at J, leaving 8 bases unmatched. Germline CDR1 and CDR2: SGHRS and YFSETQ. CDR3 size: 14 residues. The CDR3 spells CASSSDRAGGTQYF. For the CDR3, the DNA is TGCGCCAGCAGCTCGGACAGGGCAGGGGGGACCCAGTACTTC.

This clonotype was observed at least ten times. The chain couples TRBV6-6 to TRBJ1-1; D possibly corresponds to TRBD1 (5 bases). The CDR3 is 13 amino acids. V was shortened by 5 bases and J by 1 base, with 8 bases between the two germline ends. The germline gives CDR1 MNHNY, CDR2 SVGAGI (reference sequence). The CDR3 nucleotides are TGTGCCAGCAGTGACGGACAGAACACTGAAGCTTTCTTT. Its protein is CASSDGQNTEAFF.

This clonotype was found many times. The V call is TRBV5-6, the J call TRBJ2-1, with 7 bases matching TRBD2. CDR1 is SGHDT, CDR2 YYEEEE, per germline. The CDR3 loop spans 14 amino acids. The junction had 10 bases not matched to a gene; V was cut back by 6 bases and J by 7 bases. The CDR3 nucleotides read TGTGCCAGCACCGGGACTAAAAGTCGGAATGAGCAGTTCTTC. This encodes CASTGTKSRNEQFF.